Detailed here is one TCR beta chain. Its target is unknown. Some clones are missing from TCRdb's copy, which holds only in-frame ones; the method was immunoSEQ multiplex PCR. The sample has roughly 100,000 clones; roughly 82% are singletons. Germline V lookup: CDR1 MNHEY, CDR2 SMNVEV (reference sequence). This CDR3 is built from 15 residues. V lost 6 bases to trimming and J lost 3 bases, with 15 bases between them. The data stem from a study of radiation and T cells in renal cell carcinoma. Whole-study results and caveats: Top tumor clonotypes rose in blood 2 weeks post-radiation, then contracted.

As to time point: blood 4 weeks post-SBRT, at nephrectomy. The treatment: 15 Gy SBRT to primary tumor, nephrectomy 4 weeks later. The TCR was taken from a man aged 55 to 70 with renal cell carcinoma. This chain connects TRBV27 to TRBJ2-1, with D tentatively TRBD2 (6 bases). The sequenced sample was blood, obtained from a patient whose treatment included radiotherapy and nephrectomy. The CDR3 spells CASSTIEEGYNEQFF. The CDR3 nucleotides are TGTGCCAGCAGCACTATAGAGGAGGGCTACAATGAGCAGTTCTTC.